The text below deals with one T cell receptor beta chain. Its antigen is undetermined. This entry comes from a study of shared clonotypes between healthy human individuals. Overall study results and limits: Sampling was confined to blood; repertoires within tissues likely differ.

This CDR3 contains 15 residues. The trim removed 3 bases at V and 8 bases at J, leaving 7 bases unmatched. CDR1 MGHRA and CDR2 YSYEKL come from the germline V gene. The authors split each subset's genomic DNA evenly across several immunoSEQ plates. The table came from immunoSEQ multiplex PCR; TCRdb's copy has only in-frame clones and leaves some out. Of roughly 500,000 clones detected, about 95% appear once; the ten largest clones hold 0.06%. The sequenced sample was naive CD4+ T cells sorted from blood. Noted subset: CD45RA+ positively selected. The TCR originated in a woman aged 25 to 39 in good health. The chain combines TRBV4-1 with TRBJ2-1; 10 nucleotides align to TRBD2. The CDR3 protein is CASSQTGLASDEQFF. The CDR3 DNA reads as TGCGCCAGCAGCCAGACGGGACTAGCGTCCGATGAGCAGTTCTTC.